The 5 T cell receptor beta chains reported below all come from one sample, sequenced in a study of blood T cell repertoires in COVID-19. Repertoires were generated with immunoSEQ multiplex PCR, while TCRdb's copy carries only in-frame clones and drops some. The sample contains about 180,000 clones, roughly 87% of which appear only once. Sequenced material: PBMCs or T cells enriched from blood (not recorded which). The receptors here all came from a woman between 40 and 55 years old with acute COVID-19.

This chain uses TRBV10-1 with TRBJ2-7, with a possible D match to TRBD2 (6 bases). This CDR3 has 14 residues. The germline V gene encodes CDR1 WNHNN and CDR2 SYGVQD (reference sequence). Between the trimmed V and J ends, which lost 0 bases and 3 bases, there was a span of 9 bases. CDR3: CASSESLGGYEQYF. CDR3 nucleotide sequence: TGCGCCAGCAGTGAGTCTCTGGGGGGCTACGAGCAGTACTTC.

The chain has TRBV18 and TRBJ1-3; TRBD1 matches 8 bases. This CDR3 spans 16 amino acids. Germline lookup yields CDR1 KGHSH and CDR2 LQKENI. The trim removed 3 bases at V and 0 bases at J, leaving 4 bases unmatched. In DNA, the CDR3 is TGTGCCAGCTCACCCAGGGGACAGGTCTCTGGAAACACCATATATTTT. This translates into CASSPRGQVSGNTIYF.

This clone was seen a single time. The chain is built from TRBV2 and TRBJ2-4, with D possibly TRBD2 on 5 matching bases. Germline values: CDR1 SNHLY, CDR2 FYNNEI. V lost 7 bases and J lost 3, with 25 bases in between. CDR3 length equals 18 residues. DNA for the CDR3: TGTGCCAGCAATACCCAAAAGGGCCTAGGGAGTGACAAAAACATTCAGTACTTC. Protein sequence: CASNTQKGLGSDKNIQYF. The whole variable domain, remainder taken from reference TRBV2 and TRBJ2-4, is EPEVTQTPSHQVTQMGQEVILRCVPISNHLYFYWYRQILGQKVEFLVSFYNNEISEKSEIFDDQFSVERPDGSNFTLKIRSTKLEDSAMYFCASNTQKGLGSDKNIQYFGAGTRLSVL.

This clone was recorded once. The chain links TRBV4-2 to TRBJ2-5; 10 bases align to TRBD2. Trimming at V came to 1 base and at J to 2 bases, leaving 4 bases not matched to a gene. The CDR3 extends over 16 amino acids. Looked up from germline, CDR1 is LGHNA and CDR2 is YNFKEQ. The CDR3 nucleotides read TGTGCCAGCAGCCAAGTGAAGACTAGCGGGCAAGAGACCCAGTACTTC. Protein product: CASSQVKTSGQETQYF.

This clone was found once. The genes are TRBV2 and TRBJ1-1; D gene uncertain. Germline-derived CDR1 and CDR2 are SNHLY and FYNNEI. Trimming took 7 bases from V and 0 from J, leaving 12 bases between them. CDR3 size: 14 residues. The CDR3 reads CASTAQAMNTEAFF. In nucleotides, the CDR3 is TGTGCCAGCACCGCTCAGGCCATGAACACTGAAGCTTTCTTT.